This TCR beta chain was identified during a study of blood T cell repertoires in COVID-19. For the study at large: COVID-19 samples from acute and convalescent phases originated in the United States, Italy and Spain. Nucleic acid was either cDNA or gDNA, and it came from T cells, B-cell-depleted T cells, or PBMCs.

Original handling: Using reference gene primer amplification, nucleated cell counts were estimated. The assay was immunoSEQ multiplex PCR, and TCRdb's table has in-frame clones only and misses some. From that table come the V and J calls and clone size; the DNA was used to work out D and trimming. The data hold roughly 200,000 clones, with roughly nine tenths observed a single time. Between the trimmed V and J ends, which lost 5 bases and 2 bases, there was a span of 12 bases. The CDR3 runs to 14 residues. CDR1 and CDR2 (germline): SGHTA, FQGTGA. The V and J genes are TRBV7-3 and TRBJ2-5, with D perhaps TRBD2 (6 bases). The receptor comes from a man in his 70s with acute or convalescent COVID-19. Sample: peripheral blood. The CDR3 sequence is CASSLLGGQETQYF. The CDR3 region has the DNA TGTGCCAGCAGCCTCCTTGGGGGGCAAGAGACCCAGTACTTC.